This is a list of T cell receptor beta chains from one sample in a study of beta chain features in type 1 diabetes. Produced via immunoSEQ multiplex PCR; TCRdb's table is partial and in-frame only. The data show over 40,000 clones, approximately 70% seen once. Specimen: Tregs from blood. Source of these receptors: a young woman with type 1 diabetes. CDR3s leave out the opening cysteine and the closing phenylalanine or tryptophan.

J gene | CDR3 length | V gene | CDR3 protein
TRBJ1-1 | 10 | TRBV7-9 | ASCKTGAEAF
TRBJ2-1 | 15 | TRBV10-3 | AISDPPGGLVYNEQF
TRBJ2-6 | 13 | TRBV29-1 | SVFLESRGANVLT
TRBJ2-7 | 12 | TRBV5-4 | ASSASLSVYEQY
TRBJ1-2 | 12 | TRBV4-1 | ASSQDSQGFGYT
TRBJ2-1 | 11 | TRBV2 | ASRRQGADEQF
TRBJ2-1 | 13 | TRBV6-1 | ASSVRGTIYNEQF
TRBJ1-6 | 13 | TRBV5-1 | ASSLGVQGQSPLH
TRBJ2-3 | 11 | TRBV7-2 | ASSLVRGDTQY
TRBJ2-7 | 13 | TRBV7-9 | ASSLRGHPSYEQY
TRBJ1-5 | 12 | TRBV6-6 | ASSYPPQGPAQH
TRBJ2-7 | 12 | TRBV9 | ASSPGLAGYEQY
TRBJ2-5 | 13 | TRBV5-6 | ASSPGTGPGKTQY
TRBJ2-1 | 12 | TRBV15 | ATSRLVSANEQF
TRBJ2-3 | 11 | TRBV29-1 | SVGLGSTDTQY
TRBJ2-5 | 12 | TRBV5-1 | ASSLASGQETQY
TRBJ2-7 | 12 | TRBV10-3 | AISERSGNYEQY
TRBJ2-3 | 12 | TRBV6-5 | ASSGLADSHTQY
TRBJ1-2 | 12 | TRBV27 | ASSLFGENYGYT
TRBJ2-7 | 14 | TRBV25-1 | ASSEYRGQSSYEQY
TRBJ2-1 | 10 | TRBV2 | ASSEGLAGLL
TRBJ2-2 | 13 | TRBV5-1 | ASSLVGQGAGELF
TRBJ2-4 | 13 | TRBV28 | ASSTRSRPRGIQY
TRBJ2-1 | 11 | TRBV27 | ASSSGQFNEQF
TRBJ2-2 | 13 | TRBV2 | ASSIAGEGAGELF
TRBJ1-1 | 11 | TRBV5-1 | ASFGSDGTEAF
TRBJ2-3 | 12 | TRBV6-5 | ASSLGQSTDTQY
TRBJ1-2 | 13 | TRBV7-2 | ASSLGTGINYGYT
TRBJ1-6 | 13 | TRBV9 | ASSGNERGISPLH
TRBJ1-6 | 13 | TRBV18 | ASSLKTGTFSPLH
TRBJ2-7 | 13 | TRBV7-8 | ASSSGRASSYEQY
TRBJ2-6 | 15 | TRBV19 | ASSPIGGRTGANVLT
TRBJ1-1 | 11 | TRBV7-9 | ATRQGVNTEAF
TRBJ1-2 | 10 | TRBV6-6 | ASSKDMYGYT
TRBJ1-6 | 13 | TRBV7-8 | ASSLAGTENSPLH
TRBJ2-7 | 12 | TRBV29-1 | SVAGGPVANEQY
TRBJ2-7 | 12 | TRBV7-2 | ASSKTGTGREQY
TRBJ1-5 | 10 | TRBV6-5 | ASSHPQQPQH
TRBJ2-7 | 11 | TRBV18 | ASSPYRDYEQY
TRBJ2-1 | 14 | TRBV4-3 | ASSQVLAGSYNEQF
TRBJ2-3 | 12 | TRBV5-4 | ASSGTSGRSTQY
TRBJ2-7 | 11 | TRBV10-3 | ASADSLTYEQY
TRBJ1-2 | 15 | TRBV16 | ASSQYPGTVINYGYT
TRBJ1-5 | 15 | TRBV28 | ASSQWDRGRSNQPQH
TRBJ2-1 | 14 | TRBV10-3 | AISESSGGLYNEQF
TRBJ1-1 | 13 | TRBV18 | ASSPLLGANTEAF
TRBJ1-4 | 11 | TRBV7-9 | ASSYMSWEKLF
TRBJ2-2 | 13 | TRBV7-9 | ASSFGTLDTGELF
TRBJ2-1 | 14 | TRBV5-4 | ASSLVPRGAYNEQF
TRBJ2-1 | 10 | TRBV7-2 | ASSSPRDMQF
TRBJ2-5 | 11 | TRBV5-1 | ASNRQGLETQY
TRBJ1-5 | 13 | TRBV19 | ASTRTGDGRQPQH
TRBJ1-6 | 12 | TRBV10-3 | AIRKVAQDSPLH
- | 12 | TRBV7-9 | ASSLVGGPYEQY
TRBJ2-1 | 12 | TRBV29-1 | SVRTGGLYNEQF
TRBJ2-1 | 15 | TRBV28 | ASTPLLVGAPHNEQF
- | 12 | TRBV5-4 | ASSHPTESYEQY
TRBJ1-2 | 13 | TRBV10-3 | AISESGTGSYGYT
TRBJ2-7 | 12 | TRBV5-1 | ASSRWAGGDEQY